This TCR beta chain was identified during a study of T cell repertoires in cytomegalovirus infection. About the study: Public TCR beta signatures were indicative of both CMV infection and a matching HLA type.

This clonotype was detected many times. Its specificity is not known. Study-wide results and caveats: Identification of carriers of CMV plus the relevant HLA was achieved through cumulative public TCR beta family frequency.

From the reads, TCRdb called clonotypes with MiXCR, one entry per CDR3 protein. The profile shows about half a million distinct CDR3 sequences, about 42% of them singletons. This CDR3 has 16 residues. The germline V and J ends were trimmed by 3 bases and 6 bases, with 19 bases remaining between them. CDR1 and CDR2 (germline): SGHVS, FQNEAQ. This sequence joins TRBV7-8 and TRBJ2-3; D is perhaps TRBD1 or TRBD2 (5 bases each). Sequenced here: cultured PBMCs, sampled from culture after CMV antigen stimulation. The TCR sequence derives from a human donor in good health (CMV status not recorded). Some clones in this sample may be carry-over from other donors' samples. The CDR3 here is CASSFVRDPRRDTQYF. As DNA, the CDR3 is TGTGCCAGCAGCTTCGTCCGGGACCCCAGGCGTGATACGCAGTATTTT.